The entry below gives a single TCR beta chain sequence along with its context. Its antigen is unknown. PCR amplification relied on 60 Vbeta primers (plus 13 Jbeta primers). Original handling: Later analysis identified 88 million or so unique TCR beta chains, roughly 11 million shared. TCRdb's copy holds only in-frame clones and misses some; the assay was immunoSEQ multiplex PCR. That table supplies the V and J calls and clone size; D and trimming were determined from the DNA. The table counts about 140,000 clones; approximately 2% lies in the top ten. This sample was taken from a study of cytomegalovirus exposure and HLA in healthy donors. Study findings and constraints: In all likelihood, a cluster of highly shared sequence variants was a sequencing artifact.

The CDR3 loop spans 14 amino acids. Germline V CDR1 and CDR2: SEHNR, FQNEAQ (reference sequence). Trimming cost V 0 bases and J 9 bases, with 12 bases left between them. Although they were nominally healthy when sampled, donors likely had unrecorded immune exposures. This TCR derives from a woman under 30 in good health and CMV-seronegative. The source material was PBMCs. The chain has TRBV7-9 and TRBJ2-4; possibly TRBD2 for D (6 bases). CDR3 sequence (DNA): TGTGCCAGCAGCTTAGCGTTGTCAGCGGGCATTCAGTACTTC. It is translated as CASSLALSAGIQYF.